The 27 T cell receptor beta chains below were found in one sample sequenced in a study of cytomegalovirus exposure and HLA in healthy donors (dated by TCRdb to the late 2010s). To prepare the library, the immunoSEQ multiplex PCR assay was applied. This is the immuneACCESS table as TCRdb keeps it, with only in-frame sequences that have V and J called. A part of the clones is gone; compared with another copy, unresolved V genes explain less than half, and the rest is unexplained. The sample has more than 95,000 clones on record, 86% of them singletons. The ten largest make up around 5% of the sample. The sequenced sample was PBMCs. The receptors shown here come from a man between 18 and 35 years old in good health and CMV-seronegative.

V usage is TRBV5-1 and J usage is TRBJ2-5, with TRBD1 matching 12 bases. The V and J ends lost 4 bases and 2 bases, in that order; junction bases with no gene match: 12. CDR1 is SGHRS and CDR2 is YFSETQ in the germline V gene. The CDR3 length is 18 residues. CDR3 residues: CASSPGQGAQGGQETQYF. The CDR3 DNA reads as TGCGCCAGCAGCCCGGGACAGGGGGCTCAAGGGGGGCAAGAGACCCAGTACTTC.

This rearrangement joins TRBV30 to TRBJ2-3, with a tentative D call TRBD1 (7 bases). CDR1 and CDR2 from the germline V gene are GTSNPN and SVGIG (reference sequence). The CDR3 runs 17 residues. Between the trimmed V and J ends, which lost 0 bases and 6 bases, there was a span of 22 bases. CDR3 coding DNA: TGTGCCTGGAGTGTACTCAGGGGGGCCTCAGTATCGGATACGCAGTATTTT. Its translation is CAWSVLRGASVSDTQYF.

The V and J genes are TRBV2 and TRBJ1-1; unclear D gene. CDR1 SNHLY and CDR2 FYNNEI come from the germline V gene. The V and J ends lost 6 bases and 4 bases respectively, with 12 bases between them. This CDR3 contains 13 residues. The CDR3 loop reads CASRLGGSTEAFF. The CDR3 bases are TGTGCCAGCAGGCTGGGAGGGAGCACTGAAGCTTTCTTT.

This chain connects TRBV7-6 to TRBJ2-1; weak D call: TRBD2 (6 bases). Trimming took off 3 bases at V and 5 bases at J, with 17 bases between the two ends. In germline, CDR1 is SGHVS, CDR2 FNYEAQ. CDR3 size: 16 residues. CDR3 region: CASSFQVAESDNEQFF. Here the CDR3 DNA reads TGTGCCAGCAGCTTCCAGGTAGCGGAAAGTGACAATGAGCAGTTCTTC.

This sequence joins TRBV19 and TRBJ2-5; TRBD2 might be the D (6 bases). CDR3 size: 14 residues. V was cut by 7 bases and J by 5 bases, with 17 bases left in between. Germline CDR1 LNHDA, CDR2 SQIVND (reference sequence). This chain's CDR3 is CASTQGGVEETQYF. The CDR3 DNA reads TGTGCCAGTACCCAAGGCGGGGTGGAGGAGACCCAGTACTTC. The complete variable domain, with remaining parts taken from reference TRBV19 and TRBJ2-5, reads DGGITQSPKYLFRKEGQNVTLSCEQNLNHDAMYWYRQDPGQGLRLIYYSQIVNDFQKGDIAEGYSVSREKKESFPLTVTSAQKNPTAFYLCASTQGGVEETQYFGPGTRLLVL.

The chain carries TRBV6-6 and TRBJ2-1, with D perhaps matching TRBD1 (6 bases). This CDR3 is built from 11 residues. Trimming took off 8 bases at V and 6 bases at J, with 8 bases between the two ends. Germline V gene data show CDR1 as MNHNY and CDR2 as SVGAGI (reference sequence). CDR3 sequence reads: CASSRGNEQFF. The CDR3 nucleotides are TGTGCCAGCTCCAGGGGCAATGAGCAGTTCTTC.

The chain combines TRBV29-1 with TRBJ2-1; D might be TRBD1 (5 bases). The CDR3 runs to 12 residues. The germline gives CDR1 SQVTM, CDR2 ANQGSEA. The V end lost 7 bases, the J end lost 6 bases, and 13 bases lay between the germline ends. CDR3 DNA: TGCAGCGCACCCCAAGGGGTCAATGAGCAGTTCTTC. Protein product: CSAPQGVNEQFF.

In its sample, this clone was seen once. The chain has TRBV5-4 and TRBJ1-3; TRBD1 aligns across 8 bases. The germline CDR1 and CDR2 sequences are SGHNT and YYREEE (reference sequence). This CDR3 is 14 amino acids long. V was clipped by 2 bases and J by 2 bases; unmatched bases: 0. This CDR3 is CASSFRGPGNTIYF. The CDR3 DNA is TGTGCCAGCAGCTTCAGGGGGCCTGGAAACACCATATATTTT.

This clone was seen more than once but under ten times. V gene TRBV19 combines with J gene TRBJ2-1; the match to TRBD1 covers 8 bases. Germline values: CDR1 LNHDA, CDR2 SQIVND (reference sequence). There are 14 residues in the CDR3. The V gene end was trimmed by 3 bases and the J gene end by 7 bases; junction bases not matched to a gene: 5. CDR3 sequence: CASSIATGVNEQFF. CDR3 coding DNA: TGTGCCAGTAGTATTGCGACAGGGGTGAATGAGCAGTTCTTC.

In regard to this clone: Sequence at one end of the junction differs from germline and may be a read error. The rearrangement links TRBV11-2 to TRBJ2-1; D possibly corresponds to TRBD1 (6 bases). CDR3 length equals 15 residues. CDR1 is SGHAT and CDR2 is FQNNGV in the germline V gene. CDR3 amino acids: CASSLSHTGAQGLVF. The CDR3 DNA sequence: TGTGCCAGCAGCTTATCTCATACCGGGGCCCAGGGGTTGGTCTTC.

The V call is TRBV5-1, the J call TRBJ2-2, with 9 bases fitting TRBD1. Germline loops: CDR1 SGHRS, CDR2 YFSETQ. There are 15 residues in the CDR3. J lost 8 bases, V lost 4 bases, and 9 bases had no gene match. CDR3 region: CASSPGTGSSGELFF. In DNA, the CDR3 is TGCGCCAGCAGCCCCGGGACAGGGTCTTCGGGGGAGCTGTTTTTT.

V gene TRBV7-8 combines with J gene TRBJ1-4; a weak D match, TRBD1 (5 bases). Trimming shortened V by 3 bases and J by 2 bases, and 13 bases separated the two germline ends. CDR3 length equals 16 residues. Germline V gene sequence: CDR1 SGHVS, CDR2 FQNEAQ. CDR3 loop: CASSFKQAQTNEKLFF. CDR3 nucleotide sequence: TGTGCCAGCAGCTTTAAACAGGCACAGACTAATGAAAAACTGTTTTTT.

The chain has TRBV30 and TRBJ2-5; D is possibly TRBD2 (8 bases). The CDR3 is 13 amino acids. V shed 4 bases and J shed 5 bases, with 14 bases lying between them. CDR1 GTSNPN and CDR2 SVGIG come from the germline V gene (reference sequence). CDR3 residues: CAWIGRGLETQYF. The CDR3 coding sequence is TGTGCCTGGATCGGGAGGGGGCTCGAGACCCAGTACTTC. The full variable domain, in which reference TRBV30 and TRBJ2-5 provide the parts outside the CDR3, is SQTIHQWPATLVQPVGSPLSLECTVEGTSNPNLYWYRQAAGRGLQLLFYSVGIGQISSEVPQNLSASRPQDRQFILSSKKLLLSDSGFYLCAWIGRGLETQYFGPGTRLLVL.

In nucleotides, the CDR3 is TGTGCCAGCAGTGAAGGGGCGGGAATGGGCTATGGCTACACCTTC. Its protein product is CASSEGAGMGYGYTF. The chain combines TRBV6-1 with TRBJ1-2; D is unresolved. The CDR3 length is 15 residues. The V gene lost 1 base and the J gene lost 4 bases, with 13 bases spanning the gap. The germline gives CDR1 MNHNS, CDR2 SASEGT.

The chain joins TRBV6-1 to TRBJ1-6, with D possibly matching TRBD1 (5 bases). Germline values: CDR1 MNHNS, CDR2 SASEGT. The CDR3 extends over 15 amino acids. Trimming took off 3 bases at V and 7 bases at J, with 13 bases between the two ends. In DNA, the CDR3 is TGTGCCAGCAGTGACTCGGGGGGATACAATTCACCCCTCCACTTT. Translating it yields CASSDSGGYNSPLHF.

This chain uses TRBV21-1 with TRBJ2-1; the listed D gene, TRBD2, was not tested against the DNA. TRBV21-1 is reported as a pseudogene. CDR3 size: 19 residues. DNA for the CDR3: TGTGCCAGCAGCAAATACGATGGGGCTAGCGGGTCCTCCTACAATGAGCAGTTCTTC. This encodes CASSKYDGASGSSYNEQFF.

The chain has TRBV11-3 and TRBJ2-7; 16 bases agree with TRBD2. V dropped 1 base and J dropped 3; count of bases not matched to a gene: 3. The CDR3 is 17 amino acids. In germline, CDR1 is SGHNT, CDR2 YENEEA. The CDR3, as DNA: TGTGCCAGCAGCTTAGTAGGGACTAGCGGGAGGGACTACGAGCAGTACTTC. It yields the protein CASSLVGTSGRDYEQYF.

The chain carries TRBV10-1 and TRBJ2-3, with D possibly matching TRBD1 (5 bases). Germline values: CDR1 WNHNN, CDR2 SYGVQD (reference sequence). CDR3 length: 15 residues. Between the trimmed V and J ends, which lost 6 bases and 2 bases, there was a span of 15 bases. CDR3 region: CASSPAQGFTDTQYF. The CDR3 region has the DNA TGCGCCAGCAGCCCGGCGCAGGGCTTCACAGATACGCAGTATTTT.

The chain recombines TRBV14 with TRBJ1-1, with TRBD1 identical over 8 bases. V shed 3 bases, J shed 2 bases, and the junction held 14 bases outside the gene matches. From germline, CDR1 is SGHDN and CDR2 FVKESK. This CDR3 is built from 18 residues. In nucleotides, the CDR3 is TGTGCCAGCAGCCAGATTACGACTCTGGCAGGGGGCAACACTGAAGCTTTCTTT. Translating it yields CASSQITTLAGGNTEAFF.

The rearrangement links TRBV6-5 to TRBJ1-1; 8 bases line up with TRBD1. The junction had 7 bases not matched to a gene; V was cut back by 4 bases and J by 0 bases. The CDR3 length is 16 residues. The germline CDR1 and CDR2 sequences are MNHEY and SVGAGI. The CDR3 DNA is TGTGCCAGCAGTTCACAGGGGGTCTTCTTGAACACTGAAGCTTTCTTT. It is translated as CASSSQGVFLNTEAFF.

This sequence joins TRBV28 and TRBJ2-7; 11 bases agree with TRBD2. CDR1 MDHEN and CDR2 SYDVKM come from the germline V gene. J lost 6 bases, V lost 4 bases, and 8 bases had no gene match. The CDR3 sequence is 15 residues long. CDR3 in amino acids: CASSSVSGRASEQYF. CDR3 bases: TGTGCCAGCAGTTCAGTTAGCGGGAGGGCCTCCGAGCAGTACTTC. Complete variable domain (other parts from reference TRBV28 and TRBJ2-7): DVKVTQSSRYLVKRTGEKVFLECVQDMDHENMFWYRQDPGLGLRLIYFSYDVKMKEKGDIPEGYSVSREKKERFSLILESASTNQTSMYLCASSSVSGRASEQYFGPGTRLTVT.

This rearrangement joins TRBV5-1 to TRBJ2-4; TRBD1 matches 7 bases. J gave up 5 bases and V 4 bases, and 15 bases lay outside the gene matches. CDR3 size: 17 residues. The V gene's germline CDR1 is SGHRS and CDR2 YFSETQ. For the CDR3, the DNA is TGCGCCAGCAGCGTATCGACAGGGACGGGGTTGGAAAACATTCAGTACTTC. Protein product: CASSVSTGTGLENIQYF.

This clone was seen a single time. V gene TRBV15 combines with J gene TRBJ2-3; D is ambiguous. The V gene's germline CDR1 is LNHNV and CDR2 YYDKDF (reference sequence). The CDR3 contains 14 residues. The ends were cut back, 5 bases at V and 0 bases at J, with 9 bases in the middle. CDR3 coding DNA: TGTGCCACCAGCCTCCGGCGGAGCACAGATACGCAGTATTTT. The encoded protein is CATSLRRSTDTQYF.

Only a few counts were recorded for this clone. The chain combines TRBV5-1 with TRBJ1-2; TRBD1 agrees at 7 bases. Trimming cost V 3 bases and J 6 bases; bases outside gene matches: 2. Germline V gene data show CDR1 as SGHRS and CDR2 as YFSETQ. The CDR3 loop spans 12 amino acids. As DNA, the CDR3 is TGCGCCAGCAGCTCCGGGACAGATGGCTACACCTTC. It encodes CASSSGTDGYTF.

The chain employs TRBV6-1 and TRBJ2-1, with 10 bases fitting TRBD2. This CDR3 is built from 15 residues. V gave up 7 bases and J gave up 6 bases; unmatched junction bases: 9. Germline V gene lookup returns CDR1 MNHNS and CDR2 SASEGT. The CDR3 loop is CASNTLAGAPNEQFF. For the CDR3, the DNA is TGTGCCAGCAACACTCTAGCGGGAGCCCCCAATGAGCAGTTCTTC.

This chain uses TRBV9 with TRBJ2-1, with TRBD2 matching over 11 bases. Trimming at V came to 3 bases and at J to 4 bases, leaving 0 bases not matched to a gene. CDR3 length equals 14 residues. Per germline, CDR1 SGDLS and CDR2 YYNGEE. CDR3 region: CASSGTSGYNEQFF. As DNA, the CDR3 is TGTGCCAGCAGCGGGACTAGCGGGTACAATGAGCAGTTCTTC. Supplemented by reference TRBV9 and TRBJ2-1, the full variable domain reads DSGVTQTPKHLITATGQRVTLRCSPRSGDLSVYWYQQSLDQGLQFLIQYYNGEERAKGNILERFSAQQFPDLHSELNLSSLELGDSALYFCASSGTSGYNEQFFGPGTRLTVL.

The rearrangement uses TRBV2 and TRBJ2-7; the D gene is possibly TRBD2 (6 bases). V lost 3 bases and J 7 bases, leaving 19 bases between the germline ends. The V gene's germline CDR1 is SNHLY and CDR2 FYNNEI. The CDR3 consists of 15 residues. The CDR3 region has the DNA TGTGCCAGCAGTGAGTGGCCGAGCCCACGGGGGGAGCAGTACTTC. Translation: CASSEWPSPRGEQYF.